The next 16 T cell receptor beta chains were all read from a single sample in a study of blood T cell repertoires in COVID-19. The assay was immunoSEQ multiplex PCR, and TCRdb's table has in-frame clones only and misses some. The data contain over 130,000 clones, 88% of them singletons. The material sequenced was peripheral blood. Receptors were obtained from a human donor with COVID-19, enrolled during active disease. The donor label of this sample is uncertain.

The chain is built from TRBV11-1 and TRBJ2-2; the D gene is possibly TRBD1 (5 bases). Germline V gives CDR1 SGHAT, CDR2 FQDESV (reference sequence). This CDR3 has 15 residues. V lost 0 bases to trimming and J lost 4 bases, with 9 bases between them. CDR3 region: CASSLAVTGTGELFF. For the CDR3, the DNA is TGTGCCAGCAGCTTAGCGGTAACAGGCACCGGGGAGCTGTTTTTT.

The chain is built from TRBV10-2 and TRBJ2-7, with 13 bases identical to TRBD2. With 6 bases clipped from V and 7 bases from J, the junction kept 12 bases outside the gene matches. The CDR3 sequence is 16 residues long. Germline CDR1 WSHSY, CDR2 SAAADI. The CDR3 nucleotides read TGCGCCAGCAGGGGACTAGCGGGGAGACCTACGGGGGAGCAGTACTTC. Translating it yields CASRGLAGRPTGEQYF.

V usage is TRBV5-1 and J usage is TRBJ2-1, with TRBD2 as a possible D gene (6 bases). V lost 4 bases and J 7 bases, leaving 15 bases between the germline ends. CDR1 is SGHRS and CDR2 is YFSETQ in the germline V gene. The CDR3 is 14 residues long. Written as DNA, the CDR3 is TGCGCCAGCAGCCCCTCGCGCGGGGAGAATGAGCAGTTCTTC. Translated, it gives CASSPSRGENEQFF.

The chain recombines TRBV5-1 with TRBJ2-7; D is unclear. Germline V gene sequence: CDR1 SGHRS, CDR2 YFSETQ. The CDR3 sequence is 13 residues long. The V and J ends lost 4 bases and 2 bases respectively, with 10 bases between them. This CDR3 reads CASSLSPTYEQYF. The CDR3 DNA reads TGCGCCAGCAGCCTGAGTCCCACCTACGAGCAGTACTTC.

This clone came up once. This chain uses TRBV30 with TRBJ1-1; tentatively, D is TRBD1 (5 bases). CDR3 length: 16 amino acids. Trimming shortened V by 3 bases and J by 8 bases, and 25 bases separated the two germline ends. CDR1 is GTSNPN and CDR2 is SVGIG in the germline V gene (reference sequence). The CDR3 DNA is TGTGCCTGGAGCGGGCGACCCGGACACCCCATCGACGAAGCTTTCTTT. It codes for CAWSGRPGHPIDEAFF. Full variable domain (rest looked up from reference TRBV30 and TRBJ1-1): SQTIHQWPATLVQPVGSPLSLECTVEGTSNPNLYWYRQAAGRGLQLLFYSVGIGQISSEVPQNLSASRPQDRQFILSSKKLLLSDSGFYLCAWSGRPGHPIDEAFFGQGTRLTVV.

The chain uses TRBV5-1 and TRBJ2-5, with a tentative D call TRBD1 (5 bases). Trimming cost V 3 bases and J 3 bases, with 15 bases left between them. In germline, CDR1 is SGHRS, CDR2 YFSETQ. The CDR3 extends over 15 amino acids. Here the CDR3 DNA reads TGCGCCAGCAGCTGGGGTGGGGCATCCGAAGAGACCCAGTACTTC. Translated: CASSWGGASEETQYF.

The chain combines TRBV19 with TRBJ2-2; maybe TRBD2 (5 bases). From germline, CDR1 is LNHDA and CDR2 SQIVND (reference sequence). CDR3 length: 13 amino acids. V was pared by 4 bases and J by 7 bases, with 10 bases between. The CDR3 sequence: CASSKGLDGELFF. CDR3 nucleotides: TGTGCCAGTAGTAAAGGACTTGACGGGGAGCTGTTTTTT.

The chain combines TRBV4-2 with TRBJ1-6; no clear D gene. Looked up from germline, CDR1 is LGHNA and CDR2 is YNFKEQ. The CDR3 is 14 residues long. The V gene lost 1 base and the J gene lost 10 bases, with 11 bases spanning the gap. The CDR3 coding sequence is TGTGCCAGCAGCCAAGCCGGGAAAAGCTCACCCCTCCACTTT. Its translation: CASSQAGKSSPLHF.

The chain recombines TRBV18 with TRBJ1-1; perhaps TRBD1 as D (6 bases). Trimming stripped 0 bases from V and 1 base from J, with 6 bases between. Germline V gene sequence: CDR1 KGHSH, CDR2 LQKENI. There are 14 residues in the CDR3. CDR3 sequence: CASSPPTGNTEAFF. DNA for the CDR3: TGTGCCAGCTCACCACCGACAGGGAACACTGAAGCTTTCTTT.

The chain links TRBV2 to TRBJ1-1; 10 bases match TRBD1. This CDR3 comprises 17 residues. The germline gives CDR1 SNHLY, CDR2 FYNNEI. V lost 5 bases, J lost 0 bases, and 9 bases stayed unmatched. In DNA form, the CDR3 reads TGTGCCAGCAGTCGTAGCGGGACAGGGGTCATGAACACTGAAGCTTTCTTT. Encoded protein: CASSRSGTGVMNTEAFF.

V usage is TRBV6-5 and J usage is TRBJ2-7; TRBD1 agrees at 8 bases. V shed 6 bases, J shed 5 bases, and the junction held 12 bases outside the gene matches. Germline V gives CDR1 MNHEY, CDR2 SVGAGI. The CDR3 is 15 residues long. CDR3 bases: TGTGCCAGCAGAGAGTACGGGACAGGCGGGGACGAGCAGTACTTC. Its translation: CASREYGTGGDEQYF.

The gene calls are TRBV10-3 and TRBJ2-7; no firm D call. V dropped 2 bases and J dropped 3 bases, with 5 bases sitting between them. The CDR3 contains 12 residues. Germline V CDR1 and CDR2: ENHRY, SYGVKD. In DNA, the CDR3 is TGTGCCATCAGTGAGGCGAACTACGAGCAGTACTTC. This codes for CAISEANYEQYF.

J is TRBJ2-5 and V is TRBV5-4; D unresolved. Germline assignment: CDR1 SGHNT and CDR2 YYREEE (reference sequence). The V end was cut by 0 bases, the J end by 5 bases, with 8 bases between. This CDR3 is built from 13 residues. CDR3 sequence: CASSLVSRETQYF. The CDR3, as DNA: TGTGCCAGCAGCTTGGTCAGTCGTGAGACCCAGTACTTC.

V gene TRBV3-1 (or the pseudogene TRBV3-2) combines with J gene TRBJ1-1, with 10 nucleotides matching TRBD1. CDR1 and CDR2 (germline): LGHDT, YNNKEL (reference sequence). This CDR3 spans 14 amino acids. The trim removed 5 bases at V and 4 bases at J, leaving 4 bases unmatched. CDR3 nucleotide sequence: TGTGCCAGCAGCTGGGACAGGGGAGGCACTGAAGCTTTCTTT. Protein product: CASSWDRGGTEAFF.

The chain combines TRBV5-1 with TRBJ1-1; D ambiguous. This CDR3 is built from 15 residues. V lost 0 bases and J 0 bases, leaving 9 bases between the germline ends. Germline assignment: CDR1 SGHRS and CDR2 YFSETQ. CDR3 sequence: CASSLASGLNTEAFF. CDR3 nucleotides: TGCGCCAGCAGCTTGGCTAGCGGATTGAACACTGAAGCTTTCTTT.

The chain carries TRBV15 and TRBJ2-1; TRBD2 aligns across 8 bases. The CDR3 is made up of 18 amino acids. Per germline, CDR1 LNHNV and CDR2 YYDKDF (reference sequence). With V trimmed by 3 bases and J by 0 bases, 10 bases remained unmatched. Here the CDR3 DNA reads TGTGCCACCAGCAGGAGTGGGATCACTAGCGGCTCCTACAATGAGCAGTTCTTC. Protein: CATSRSGITSGSYNEQFF.